This TCR beta chain was identified during a study of beta chain features in type 1 diabetes. Study at large: The number of sorted cells examined across all samples was roughly 100,000,000.

Worth noting for this clone: As yet, its antigen is unknown. At one end, the junction sequence differs from germline, possibly due to a read error.

The study, taken as a whole, reports: Healthy donors had naive, central memory and Treg TCRB repertoires that appeared less similar than those seen among patients.

CD4+ naive, central memory, regulatory and stem cell-like memory subsets were isolated by sorting on CD45RO/CCR7/CD25/CD127/CD95/CD27. Sequencing targeted expressed TCRB transcripts, as all isolated RNA had been reverse transcribed. Method: immunoSEQ multiplex PCR; TCRdb's copy keeps in-frame clones and lacks some. The sample carries almost 350,000 clones, 8% recorded once. The sequence derives from a woman under 30 in good health. The sequenced sample consisted of central memory CD4+ T cells from blood.

The CDR3 is CVSSLGLAGVRETQYF. CDR3 coding DNA: TGCGTCAGCAGCCTGGGACTAGCGGGAGTTCGGGAGACCCAGTACTTC. The chain joins TRBV5-1 to TRBJ2-5, with 14 bases identical to TRBD2. The CDR3 is 16 residues long. Germline assignment: CDR1 SGHRS and CDR2 YFSETQ.